Each of the 4 T cell receptor beta chains below was sequenced from the same sample in a study of T cells in women clearing cervical HPV infection. TCRdb's copy holds only in-frame clones and misses some; the assay was immunoSEQ multiplex PCR. The sample includes some 25,000 clones. Specimen: blood buffy coat. The receptors were gathered from a woman between 18 and 69 years old with a cervical HPV16 infection that either progressed to CIN3+ or cleared (not recorded which).

About this clone itself: The read is 3 residues too short to cover the CDR3 end, so that end is filled in from the germline J gene. This chain joins TRBV2 and TRBJ2-3; TRBD2 might be the D (5 bases). The CDR3 has 14 residues. Per the germline V gene, CDR1 is SNHLY and CDR2 is FYNNEI. With 3 bases removed from V and 0 bases from J, the gap between germline ends came to 7 bases. CDR3 region: CASSERGSTDTQYF. The sequenced part of the CDR3 DNA is TGTGCCAGCAGTGAGCGCGGGAGCACAGATACG. Variable domain in full (rest from reference TRBV2 and TRBJ2-3): EPEVTQTPSHQVTQMGQEVILRCVPISNHLYFYWYRQILGQKVEFLVSFYNNEISEKSEIFDDQFSVERPDGSNFTLKIRSTKLEDSAMYFCASSERGSTDTQYFGPGTRLTVL.

A note on this clone: Sequencing ends 3 residues short of the CDR3 end; the germline J gene provides the rest. This chain joins TRBV7-6 and TRBJ2-7, with 12 bases that match TRBD2. Per germline, CDR1 SGHVS and CDR2 FNYEAQ. The CDR3 is made up of 13 amino acids. V lost 5 bases and J lost 6; bases outside the gene matches: 2. The CDR3 bases that were read are TGTGCCAGCAGCGGACTAGCGGGATTCGAG. Residues: CASSGLAGFE. Given in full, the CDR3 is CASSGLAGFEQYF.

Concerning this clone itself: Coverage ceases 3 residues before the CDR3 finishes, and the germline J gene fills in the end. The genes are TRBV18 and TRBJ2-3; possibly TRBD1 for D (5 bases). The germline V gene encodes CDR1 KGHSH and CDR2 LQKENI. This CDR3 comprises 13 residues. The sequenced CDR3 bases are TGTGCCAGCTCGACTGGACATCAAGAGACG. Translated, it gives CASSTGHQET. The entire CDR3 is CASSTGHQETQYF.

Concerning this clone: The DNA ends 3 residues before the CDR3 does, and the rest of the CDR3 is filled in from the germline J gene. V gene TRBV4-1 combines with J gene TRBJ1-2; the match to TRBD1 covers 8 bases. The CDR3 totals 15 residues. Unmatched junction bases numbered 8, after V lost 4 bases and J lost 4 bases. Germline lookup yields CDR1 MGHRA and CDR2 YSYEKL. The covered CDR3 bases are TGCGCCAGCAGCCCTGAACAGGGGGTACCCTATGGC. It codes for CASSPEQGVPYG. The whole CDR3 sequence reads CASSPEQGVPYGYTF.